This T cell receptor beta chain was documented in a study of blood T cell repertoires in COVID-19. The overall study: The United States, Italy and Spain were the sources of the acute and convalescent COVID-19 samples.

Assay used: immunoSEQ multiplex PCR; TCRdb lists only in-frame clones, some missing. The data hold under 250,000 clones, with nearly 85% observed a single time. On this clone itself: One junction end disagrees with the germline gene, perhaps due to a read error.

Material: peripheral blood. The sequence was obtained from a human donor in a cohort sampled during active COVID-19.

The CDR3 DNA sequence: TGTGCTAGCAGCTTAGAATCAGGCTACGAGCAGTACTTC. It yields the protein CASSLESGYEQYF. J is TRBJ2-7 and V is TRBV7-7; D is uncertain. CDR1 and CDR2 (germline): SSHAT, FNYEAQ (reference sequence). The CDR3 covers 13 residues.